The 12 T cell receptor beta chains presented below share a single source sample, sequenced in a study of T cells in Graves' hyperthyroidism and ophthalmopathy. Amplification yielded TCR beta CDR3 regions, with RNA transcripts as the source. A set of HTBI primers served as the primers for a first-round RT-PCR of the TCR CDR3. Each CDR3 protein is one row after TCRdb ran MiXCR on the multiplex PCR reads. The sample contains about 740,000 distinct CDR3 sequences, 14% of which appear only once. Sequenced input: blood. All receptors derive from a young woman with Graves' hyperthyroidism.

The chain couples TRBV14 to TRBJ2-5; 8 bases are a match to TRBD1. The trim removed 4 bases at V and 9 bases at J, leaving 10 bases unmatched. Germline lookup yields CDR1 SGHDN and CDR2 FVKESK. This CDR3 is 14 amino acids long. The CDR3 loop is CASSRGRQGSAQYF. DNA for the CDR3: TGTGCCAGCAGCCGAGGCCGACAGGGGTCAGCCCAGTACTTC. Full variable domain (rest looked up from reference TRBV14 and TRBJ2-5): EAGVTQFPSHSVIEKGQTVTLRCDPISGHDNLYWYRRVMGKEIKFLLHFVKESKQDESGMPNNRFLAERTGGTYSTLKVQPAELEDSGVYFCASSRGRQGSAQYFGPGTRLLVL.

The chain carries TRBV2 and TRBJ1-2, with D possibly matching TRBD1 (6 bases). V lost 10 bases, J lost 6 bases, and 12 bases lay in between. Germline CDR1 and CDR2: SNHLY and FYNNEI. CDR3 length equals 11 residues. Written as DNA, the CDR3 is TGTGCCACCTGGGACAACAATGGCTACACCTTC. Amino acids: CATWDNNGYTF.

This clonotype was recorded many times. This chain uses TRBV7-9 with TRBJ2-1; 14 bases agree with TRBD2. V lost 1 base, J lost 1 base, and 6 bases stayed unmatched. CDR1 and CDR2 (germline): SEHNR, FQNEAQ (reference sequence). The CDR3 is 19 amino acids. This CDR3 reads CASSLVRLAGGPSYNEQFF. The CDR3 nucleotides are TGTGCCAGCAGCTTAGTGAGACTAGCGGGAGGGCCGTCCTACAATGAGCAGTTCTTC.

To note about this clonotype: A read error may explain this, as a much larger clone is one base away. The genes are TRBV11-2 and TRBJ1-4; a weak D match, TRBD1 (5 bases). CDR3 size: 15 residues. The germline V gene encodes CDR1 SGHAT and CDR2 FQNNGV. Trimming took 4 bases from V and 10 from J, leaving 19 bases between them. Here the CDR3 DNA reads TGTGCCAGCAGCTACACCAGGCAGGGTATAGCAAAACTGTTTTTT. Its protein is CASSYTRQGIAKLFF.

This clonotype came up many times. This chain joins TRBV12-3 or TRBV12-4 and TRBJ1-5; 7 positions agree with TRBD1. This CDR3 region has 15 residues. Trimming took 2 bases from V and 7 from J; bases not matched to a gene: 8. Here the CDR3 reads CASSLYGAGGQPQHF. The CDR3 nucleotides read TGTGCCAGCAGTTTATATGGGGCAGGGGGGCAGCCCCAGCATTTT.

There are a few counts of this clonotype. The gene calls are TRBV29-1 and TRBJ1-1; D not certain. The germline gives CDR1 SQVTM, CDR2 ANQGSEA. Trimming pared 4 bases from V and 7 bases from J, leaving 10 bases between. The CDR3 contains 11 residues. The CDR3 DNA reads TGCAGCGTTGGGGTGCTTATTGAAGCTTTCTTT. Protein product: CSVGVLIEAFF.

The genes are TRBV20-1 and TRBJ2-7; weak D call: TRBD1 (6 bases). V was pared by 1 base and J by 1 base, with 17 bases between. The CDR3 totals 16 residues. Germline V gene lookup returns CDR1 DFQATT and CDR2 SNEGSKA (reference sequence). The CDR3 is CSARGRWGLGSYEQYF. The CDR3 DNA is TGCAGTGCTAGAGGACGGTGGGGGCTGGGTTCCTACGAGCAGTACTTC.

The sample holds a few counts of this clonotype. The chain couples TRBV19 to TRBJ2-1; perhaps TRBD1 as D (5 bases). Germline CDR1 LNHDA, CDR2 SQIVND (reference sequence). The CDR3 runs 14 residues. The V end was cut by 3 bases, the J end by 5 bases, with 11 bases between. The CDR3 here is CASSMGRWDNEQFF. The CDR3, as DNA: TGTGCCAGTAGTATGGGGCGCTGGGACAATGAGCAGTTCTTC. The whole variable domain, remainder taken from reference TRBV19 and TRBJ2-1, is DGGITQSPKYLFRKEGQNVTLSCEQNLNHDAMYWYRQDPGQGLRLIYYSQIVNDFQKGDIAEGYSVSREKKESFPLTVTSAQKNPTAFYLCASSMGRWDNEQFFGPGTRLTVL.

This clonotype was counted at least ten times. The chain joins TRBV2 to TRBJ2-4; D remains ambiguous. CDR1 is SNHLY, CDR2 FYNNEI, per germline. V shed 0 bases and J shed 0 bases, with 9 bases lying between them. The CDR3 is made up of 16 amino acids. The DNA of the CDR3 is TGTGCCAGCAGTGAAGCAGAATCCTTAGCCAAAAACATTCAGTACTTC. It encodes CASSEAESLAKNIQYF. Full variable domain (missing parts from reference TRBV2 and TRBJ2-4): EPEVTQTPSHQVTQMGQEVILRCVPISNHLYFYWYRQILGQKVEFLVSFYNNEISEKSEIFDDQFSVERPDGSNFTLKIRSTKLEDSAMYFCASSEAESLAKNIQYFGAGTRLSVL.

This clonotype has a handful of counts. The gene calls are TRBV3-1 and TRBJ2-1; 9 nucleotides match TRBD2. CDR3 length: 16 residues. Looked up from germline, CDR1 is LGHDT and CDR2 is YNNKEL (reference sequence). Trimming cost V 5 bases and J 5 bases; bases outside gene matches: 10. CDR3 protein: CASSFQREAFHNEQFF. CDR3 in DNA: TGTGCCAGCAGCTTCCAGCGGGAGGCCTTTCACAATGAGCAGTTCTTC.

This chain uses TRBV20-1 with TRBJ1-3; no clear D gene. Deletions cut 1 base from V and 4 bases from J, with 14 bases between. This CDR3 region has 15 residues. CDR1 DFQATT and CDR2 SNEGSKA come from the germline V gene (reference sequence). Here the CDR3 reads CSARVPRGNGNTIYF. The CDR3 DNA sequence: TGCAGTGCTAGAGTCCCTAGAGGGAACGGAAACACCATATATTTT.

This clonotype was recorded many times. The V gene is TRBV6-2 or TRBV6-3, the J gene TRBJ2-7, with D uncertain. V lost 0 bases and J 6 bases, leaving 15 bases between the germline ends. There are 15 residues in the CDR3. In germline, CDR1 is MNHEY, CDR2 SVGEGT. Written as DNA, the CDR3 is TGTGCCAGCAGTTACTCGGTTGGGGTCGGCCTCGAGCAGTACTTC. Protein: CASSYSVGVGLEQYF.